This T cell receptor beta chain originates from a study of blood T cell repertoires in COVID-19. Study in general: The study drew acute and convalescent COVID-19 samples from the United States, Italy and Spain.

Sequencing was performed with immunoSEQ multiplex PCR; in TCRdb, only in-frame clones are kept and a portion is missing. The data contain 160,000 or so clones, around 85% of them singletons. The CDR3 extends over 14 amino acids. The germline V gene encodes CDR1 SQVTM and CDR2 ANQGSEA. Trimming took 4 bases from V and 4 from J, leaving 16 bases between them. The chain joins TRBV29-1 to TRBJ2-5; D is possibly TRBD1 (5 bases). Material: peripheral blood. The TCR was taken from a woman between 70 and 85 years old with acute or convalescent COVID-19. Here the CDR3 reads CSVVGPGMGETQYF. The CDR3 nucleotides read TGCAGCGTTGTGGGGCCAGGGATGGGAGAGACCCAGTACTTC.